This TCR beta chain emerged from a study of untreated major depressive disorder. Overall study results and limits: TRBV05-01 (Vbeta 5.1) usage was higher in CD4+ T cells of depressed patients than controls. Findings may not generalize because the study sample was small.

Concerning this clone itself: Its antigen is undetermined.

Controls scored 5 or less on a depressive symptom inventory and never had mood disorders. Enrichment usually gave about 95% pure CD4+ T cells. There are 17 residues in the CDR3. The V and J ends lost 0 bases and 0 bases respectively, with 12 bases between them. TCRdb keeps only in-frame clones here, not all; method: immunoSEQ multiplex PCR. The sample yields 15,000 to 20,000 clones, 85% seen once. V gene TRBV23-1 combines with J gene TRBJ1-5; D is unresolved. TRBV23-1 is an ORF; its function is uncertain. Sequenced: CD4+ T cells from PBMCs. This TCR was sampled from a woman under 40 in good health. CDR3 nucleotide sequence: TGCGCCAGCAGTCAATCGGTGACACAGTATAGCAATCAGCCCCAGCATTTT. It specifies CASSQSVTQYSNQPQHF.